The present entry profiles one TCR beta chain with its context. Its antigen has not been determined. No base qualities exist here, and no much larger clone lies one base off it. Based on the germline V gene, the CDR1 and CDR2 sequences are KGHSH and LQKENI. There are 15 amino acids in the CDR3, from cysteine to phenylalanine inclusive. The entry retains the CDR3 DNA only, 45 bases that are in frame from base 1. Trimming accounts for 2 bases at V and 0 bases at J, while the number of junction bases matched to no gene is 2. This sample is drawn from a study of blood T cell repertoires in COVID-19 (dated by TCRdb to 2019 to 2021). Study-wide context: Collaborator samples came from the United States, Italy and Spain and covered acute and convalescent phases of COVID-19. HLA class I and class II types, where available, came from metadata supplied by the sample provider rather than from assay-based typing. A freely available public database, intended as a resource for researchers studying the immune response to SARS-CoV-2, is where the repertoires were released. Subjects who had been exposed to COVID-19, were actively infected with it, or had recovered from it provided the deeply sampled blood TCRbeta repertoires that made up the dataset. The material from the prospective study consisted of cDNA or gDNA derived from T cells, B-cell-depleted T cells, or PBMCs. Sample metadata almost always included a de-identified subject ID, COVID-19 status, age in years and sex. The samples were drawn from the first 160 participants of the ongoing ImmuneRACE study and from 1,200 or so subjects provided by 6 global collaborators. Study-level results and caveats: The quantity of clinical and demographic metadata differed by source and by participant and was supplied without curation.

TCRbeta CDR3 regions were amplified from genomic DNA using the immunoSEQ Assay, a bias-controlled multiplex PCR. The study's processing was this. Nucleated cell counts per sample were estimated from amplification of reference gene primers within the assay. Sequence reads were collapsed and filtered to measure the absolute abundance of every unique TCRbeta CDR3 rearrangement. For each sample, productive Simpson clonality was calculated as the square root of Simpson's diversity index across productive rearrangements. Here the immuneACCESS table is served through TCRdb, limited to in-frame sequences with V and J called. Missing clones are a known gap in these copies; in checked studies unresolved V genes cover under half, and the rest lacks a known reason. The DNA gave D and trimming, while V, J and clone size come from that table. The sample data list roughly 250,000 clones, and just over 90% of these were observed just once. The ten largest clonotypes hold less than 2.5% of the sample.

Participants in the prospective study were aged roughly 18 to 90 years, lived in some 24 United States geographic areas, and enrolled through a virtual design. In the prospective study, participants were assigned to cohorts based on the clinical history participants reported in a screening survey and a study questionnaire. Recovered participants in ImmuneRACE Cohort 3 were defined as having two consecutive negative NP/OP PCR tests, clearance from a healthcare professional, or resolution of symptoms. In the prospective study, whole blood, serum and a nasopharyngeal or oropharyngeal swab were collected from each participant by mobile phlebotomists. Participants in the prospective study had the option to provide additional blood draws and questionnaires over a 2-month period. Blood samples from the prospective study were shipped frozen or at room temperature prior to DNA extraction.

The specimen sequenced was PBMCs or T cells enriched from blood (not recorded which). The receptor comes from a woman between 18 and 30 years old who had recovered from COVID-19. The chain joins TRBV18 to TRBJ2-3, with TRBD2 identical over 7 junction bases. The DNA sequence reads TGTGCCAGCTCACCAAGCGGGACTAGCACAGATACGCAGTATTTT. It encodes CASSPSGTSTDTQYF.